This T cell receptor beta chain appears in the sequencing data of a study of cytomegalovirus exposure and HLA in healthy donors. General study points: For presence/absence analyses, sequencing depth was assumed to be roughly uniform across donors. Reported results showed that the classifier diagnosed cytomegalovirus status with high specificity and sensitivity.

Remarks on this clone: The target antigen is unknown.

In germline, CDR1 is SGHVS, CDR2 FNYEAQ. This CDR3 is 16 amino acids long. The J segment lost 7 bases and the V segment lost 5 bases, leaving 13 bases of the junction unmatched. The primer mix had 60 Vbeta and 13 Jbeta primers. Libraries were prepared by immunoSEQ multiplex PCR; TCRdb keeps only in-frame clonotypes and omits some of them. The data show 180,000 or so clones, with about 77% seen just once and approximately 2.6% held by the top ten. Sequenced sample: PBMCs. The chain combines TRBV7-6 with TRBJ2-1; 8 bases match TRBD1. This receptor was obtained from a female donor in good health and CMV-seronegative. CDR3 DNA sequence: TGTGCCAGCAGCCGGGGTGGACAGGGCATCCGAAATGAGCAGTTCTTC. Encoded protein: CASSRGGQGIRNEQFF.